The clone carrying this T cell receptor beta chain was counted only a few times. Its cognate antigen is unknown. Each donor (without exception) was a healthy Caucasian. The CDR3 spans 14 residues. CDR1 DFQATT and CDR2 SNEGSKA come from the germline V gene (reference sequence). V lost 6 bases and J lost 7; bases outside the gene matches: 9. The sample comes from a study of identical twins. Study-level results: Excess low generation probability was seen in twin-shared out-of-frame alpha sequences.

A template switching step contributed a universal primer site, while unique molecular identifiers were present in the cDNA. MiXCR, run by TCRdb on the 5' RACE reads, gives a single entry per CDR3 protein. The sample holds roughly 490,000 distinct CDR3 sequences, about 13% seen once. The same sample was also used in a study of yellow fever vaccine responses in identical twins.

The sequence came from a woman under 30 in good health. The sequencing input was CD4+ T cells sorted from blood. The rearrangement joins TRBV20-1 to TRBJ2-1; 10 nucleotides match TRBD2. The CDR3 region has the DNA TGCAGTGCCAGGACTAGCGGCCTTAGGAATGAGCAGTTCTTC. It specifies CSARTSGLRNEQFF.